The 30 T cell receptor beta chains reported below all come from one sample, sequenced in a study of PD-L1 blockade in urothelial cancer (dated by TCRdb to about 2017). The sample's time point label is to be understood as: pretreatment peripheral blood. To prepare the library, the immunoSEQ multiplex PCR assay was applied. TCRdb provides this immuneACCESS table in a form limited to in-frame rearrangements. Some clones are lacking; in checked studies, under half of them reflect an unresolved V gene, and why the rest are absent is not known. The sample has fewer than 60,000 clones on record, 80% to 90% of them singletons. The ten most abundant clones make up 2.5% to 3.5% of the sample. The sequencing used PBMCs, collected around atezolizumab (anti-PD-L1) treatment. These receptor sequences come from a man between 70 and 80 years old with urothelial cancer.

This clone was detected only once. The CDR3 loop is CSVGGRGAGANVLTF. In DNA form, the CDR3 reads TGCAGCGTTGGCGGCAGGGGGGCCGGGGCCAACGTCCTGACTTTC. V gene TRBV29-1 combines with J gene TRBJ2-6, with D possibly TRBD1 on 7 matching bases. Germline CDR1 SQVTM, CDR2 ANQGSEA. V was shortened by 4 bases and J by 4 bases, with 14 bases between the two germline ends. This CDR3 has 15 amino acids.

This clone was observed a handful of times. The rearrangement joins TRBV4-1 to TRBJ1-6; D is ambiguous. Trimming stripped 3 bases from V and 5 bases from J, with 23 bases between. The length of the CDR3 is 19 residues. From germline, CDR1 is MGHRA and CDR2 YSYEKL. In DNA, the CDR3 is TGCGCCAGCAGCCATGGAGGGAGAGGAGCGTTTTCCGATAATTCACCCCTCCACTTT. Its translation: CASSHGGRGAFSDNSPLHF.

CDR3: CASSWDRGYEQYF. CDR3 coding DNA: TGTGCCAGCAGCTGGGACAGGGGCTACGAGCAGTACTTC. V is TRBV13 and J is TRBJ2-7; 10 nucleotides line up with TRBD1. The CDR3 is made up of 13 amino acids. Looked up from germline, CDR1 is PRHDT and CDR2 is FYEKMQ (reference sequence). The junction had 0 bases not matched to a gene; V was cut back by 4 bases and J by 3 bases.

This chain connects TRBV5-4 to TRBJ2-2; weak D call: TRBD1 (5 bases). Trimming took 0 bases from V and 4 from J, leaving 10 bases between them. Looked up from germline, CDR1 is SGHNT and CDR2 is YYREEE (reference sequence). CDR3 size: 15 residues. The CDR3 is CASSLVSRATGELFF. The CDR3 DNA reads as TGTGCCAGCAGCTTGGTGAGCAGGGCCACCGGGGAGCTGTTTTTT. The variable domain in full, completed from reference TRBV5-4 and TRBJ2-2, reads ETGVTQSPTHLIKTRGQQVTLRCSSQSGHNTVSWYQQALGQGPQFIFQYYREEENGRGNFPPRFSGLQFPNYSSELNVNALELDDSALYLCASSLVSRATGELFFGEGSRLTVL.

CDR3 in amino acids: CASSQGALYNEQFF. The CDR3 coding sequence is TGTGCCAGCAGCCAGGGGGCCCTCTACAATGAGCAGTTCTTC. The genes are TRBV7-9 and TRBJ2-1; 8 bases map to TRBD1. CDR1 and CDR2 from the germline V gene are SEHNR and FQNEAQ (reference sequence). The V and J ends lost 5 bases and 3 bases, in that order; junction bases with no gene match: 3. This CDR3 has 14 residues.

The gene calls are TRBV28 and TRBJ2-1; the D gene is possibly TRBD2 (5 bases). This CDR3 spans 14 amino acids. Germline assignment: CDR1 MDHEN and CDR2 SYDVKM. Trimming shortened V by 6 bases and J by 2 bases, and 11 bases separated the two germline ends. The CDR3 spells CASSPEVPYNEQFF. The CDR3 DNA is TGTGCCAGCAGCCCGGAGGTTCCCTACAATGAGCAGTTCTTC.

This chain uses TRBV21-1 with TRBJ1-2; the listed D gene, TRBD1, was not tested against the DNA. TRBV21-1 is an annotated pseudogene. This CDR3 spans 13 amino acids. The CDR3 DNA follows: TGTGCCAGCAGCCACCTGAGGGGGAATCGCTACACCTTC. Translation gives CASSHLRGNRYTF.

This chain links TRBV11-1 with TRBJ2-7, with D possibly being TRBD1 (5 bases). V dropped 2 bases and J dropped 6 bases, with 17 bases sitting between them. Germline CDR1 reads SGHAT; CDR2 reads FQDESV (reference sequence). This CDR3 spans 15 amino acids. DNA for the CDR3: TGTGCCAGCAGCTTAATTCAGGGCCCCATCTCCGAGCAGTACTTC. This encodes CASSLIQGPISEQYF.

This chain joins TRBV6-5 and TRBJ1-2; D call uncertain. The CDR3 has 15 amino acids. V was clipped by 4 bases and J by 8 bases, with 20 bases between them. The germline V gene has CDR1 MNHEY and CDR2 SVGAGI. The CDR3 DNA sequence: TGTGCCAGCAGTTCTCGGACTGTAACCGCGGGGGGCTACACCTTC. Its translation is CASSSRTVTAGGYTF.

The gene calls are TRBV30 and TRBJ1-6; D is uncertain. CDR1 and CDR2 (germline): GTSNPN, SVGIG (reference sequence). This CDR3 is built from 13 residues. Trimming cost V 4 bases and J 6 bases, with 10 bases left between them. The CDR3 DNA sequence: TGTGCCTGGAAGGAGGAAGGTAATTCACCCCTCCACTTT. Protein product: CAWKEEGNSPLHF.

The rearrangement links TRBV14 to TRBJ1-2; 7 positions match TRBD1. This CDR3 contains 14 residues. V was pared by 4 bases and J by 4 bases, with 6 bases of the junction left unmatched. The germline V gene encodes CDR1 SGHDN and CDR2 FVKESK. CDR3 loop: CASSLKTGSYGYTF. The CDR3 DNA is TGTGCCAGCAGCCTAAAGACAGGGTCCTATGGCTACACCTTC.

The J gene is TRBJ2-7, the V gene TRBV10-3; 7 nucleotides align to TRBD1. There are 13 residues in the CDR3. The germline V gene has CDR1 ENHRY and CDR2 SYGVKD. The J segment lost 4 bases and the V segment lost 2 bases, leaving 2 bases of the junction unmatched. The CDR3 spells CAISEPGQYEQYF. Here the CDR3 DNA reads TGTGCCATCAGTGAGCCGGGACAGTACGAGCAGTACTTC.

J is TRBJ2-7 and V is TRBV19, with 7 nucleotides matching TRBD1. Germline values: CDR1 LNHDA, CDR2 SQIVND (reference sequence). V dropped 1 base and J dropped 2; count of bases not matched to a gene: 5. The CDR3 has 15 amino acids. The CDR3 loop is CASSIVGTVTYEQYF. The DNA for the CDR3 is TGTGCCAGTAGTATAGTCGGGACAGTCACCTACGAGCAGTACTTC.

The chain combines TRBV6-5 with TRBJ1-2; D perhaps matches TRBD1 (6 bases). Trimming stripped 4 bases from V and 2 bases from J, with 11 bases between. The CDR3 contains 14 residues. CDR1 and CDR2 (germline): MNHEY, SVGAGI. CDR3 nucleotide sequence: TGTGCCAGCAGTTTAGGGGGGGAGAACTATGGCTACACCTTC. This sequence encodes CASSLGGENYGYTF.

The chain employs TRBV6-1 and TRBJ1-1; D possibly corresponds to TRBD1 (5 bases). This CDR3 is 14 amino acids long. V was clipped by 7 bases and J by 10 bases, with 22 bases between them. The germline gives CDR1 MNHNS, CDR2 SASEGT. For the CDR3, the DNA is TGTGCCAGCACCCCCTCGGGGGGGAAGAGGACAGCTTTCTTT. This translates into CASTPSGGKRTAFF.

The chain has TRBV7-6 and TRBJ2-7; tentatively, D is TRBD2 (7 bases). This CDR3 comprises 15 residues. V was shortened by 2 bases and J by 0 bases, with 11 bases between the two germline ends. Germline lookup yields CDR1 SGHVS and CDR2 FNYEAQ. The CDR3 nucleotides are TGTGCCAGCAGCTTAAGGGGGGGTAGCTCCTACGAGCAGTACTTC. This gives the protein CASSLRGGSSYEQYF.

The chain is built from TRBV15 and TRBJ2-6; 7 nucleotides align to TRBD1. V shed 6 bases and J 2 bases; nucleotides not matched to a gene: 4. CDR1 and CDR2 from the germline V gene are LNHNV and YYDKDF (reference sequence). There are 15 residues in the CDR3. The CDR3 DNA is TGTGCCACCAGTAACAGGGGTACTGGGGCCAACGTCCTGACTTTC. Translating it yields CATSNRGTGANVLTF.

This rearrangement joins TRBV5-1 to TRBJ1-4; 8 bases fit TRBD1. Per germline, CDR1 SGHRS and CDR2 YFSETQ. The length of the CDR3 is 15 residues. Unmatched junction bases numbered 2, after V lost 0 bases and J lost 4 bases. CDR3 nucleotide sequence: TGCGCCAGCAGCTTGGCCGGACAGGGTAATGAAAAACTGTTTTTT. This gives the protein CASSLAGQGNEKLFF.

The V gene is TRBV5-1, the J gene TRBJ2-3; 10 bases fit TRBD2. CDR1 SGHRS and CDR2 YFSETQ come from the germline V gene. With 3 bases clipped from V and 5 bases from J, the junction kept 3 bases outside the gene matches. The CDR3 length is 14 residues. This chain's CDR3 is CASSSGLAQDTQYF. CDR3 coding DNA: TGCGCCAGCAGCTCGGGACTAGCGCAAGATACGCAGTATTTT.

The V and J genes are TRBV4-3 and TRBJ2-3; D perhaps matches TRBD1 (5 bases). V lost 1 base, J lost 4 bases, and 15 bases lay in between. Germline V gene lookup returns CDR1 LGHNA and CDR2 YSLEER. This CDR3 spans 16 amino acids. The chain's CDR3 is CASSQVAGFPPDTQYF. The CDR3, as DNA: TGCGCCAGCAGCCAAGTAGCAGGGTTCCCCCCAGATACGCAGTATTTT.

J is TRBJ2-7 and V is TRBV5-1, with 8 bases fitting TRBD1. The junction had 5 bases not matched to a gene; V was cut back by 7 bases and J by 2 bases. The germline gives CDR1 SGHRS, CDR2 YFSETQ. The CDR3 has 13 amino acids. CDR3 sequence (DNA): TGCGCCAGCGGACAGGGCTCCGCCTACGAGCAGTACTTC. It is translated as CASGQGSAYEQYF.

This clone was recorded once. The chain joins TRBV28 to TRBJ1-1, with D unclear. The CDR3 is 17 residues long. Germline V gives CDR1 MDHEN, CDR2 SYDVKM. With 7 bases removed from V and 0 bases from J, the gap between germline ends came to 21 bases. The CDR3 is CASITLFRGNMNTEAFF. CDR3 in DNA: TGTGCCAGCATTACCCTGTTTCGGGGTAACATGAACACTGAAGCTTTCTTT.

This chain joins TRBV19 and TRBJ1-1; D is perhaps TRBD1 (5 bases). Germline CDR1 reads LNHDA; CDR2 reads SQIVND (reference sequence). This CDR3 is built from 14 residues. V was shortened by 5 bases and J by 5 bases, with 15 bases between the two germline ends. In nucleotides, the CDR3 is TGTGCCAGTAGTGTTCCGTTCGGGGGGACTGAAGCTTTCTTT. This gives the protein CASSVPFGGTEAFF.

This rearrangement joins TRBV6-1 to TRBJ1-2; TRBD1 agrees at 8 bases. The CDR3 runs 15 residues. Trimming removed 6 bases from V and 0 bases from J; junction bases left unmatched: 6. Germline V gene data show CDR1 as MNHNS and CDR2 as SASEGT. The CDR3 region has the DNA TGTGCCAGCAGCCAAGACAGGGGAGCTAACTATGGCTACACCTTC. Its translation is CASSQDRGANYGYTF.

The rearrangement links TRBV7-9 to TRBJ2-7; 7 nucleotides agree with TRBD2. Germline V gene sequence: CDR1 SEHNR, CDR2 FQNEAQ (reference sequence). This CDR3 has 17 amino acids. The junction had 16 bases not matched to a gene; V was cut back by 5 bases and J by 3 bases. This chain's CDR3 is CASSGTSGLPRGYEQYF. The DNA of the CDR3 is TGTGCCAGCAGCGGCACCTCGGGACTACCAAGGGGCTACGAGCAGTACTTC.

This clone was observed a single time. CDR3 sequence reads: CASSPSVSYQETQYF. CDR3 coding DNA: TGTGCCAGCAGCCCGAGCGTTTCGTACCAAGAGACCCAGTACTTC. The rearrangement links TRBV7-2 to TRBJ2-5, with unresolved D. Germline CDR1 reads SGHTA; CDR2 reads FQGNSA. V was shortened by 5 bases and J by 0 bases, with 13 bases between the two germline ends. CDR3 length: 15 amino acids.

The chain combines TRBV27 with TRBJ2-3, with 7 bases identical to TRBD2. This CDR3 spans 16 amino acids. Per the germline V gene, CDR1 is MNHEY and CDR2 is SMNVEV (reference sequence). Trimming at V came to 3 bases and at J to 2 bases, leaving 8 bases not matched to a gene. The CDR3 sequence is CASSLGGVQATDTQYF. CDR3 bases: TGTGCCAGCAGTTTGGGGGGGGTGCAGGCCACAGATACGCAGTATTTT.

V gene TRBV7-2 combines with J gene TRBJ1-5; 10 bases fit TRBD1. Trimming at V came to 5 bases and at J to 6 bases, leaving 4 bases not matched to a gene. CDR1 is SGHTA and CDR2 is FQGNSA in the germline V gene. The CDR3 runs to 14 residues. The CDR3 region has the DNA TGTGCCAGCAGCGCGACAGGGGGCAGTCAGCCCCAGCATTTT. Translating it yields CASSATGGSQPQHF.

The rearrangement links TRBV2 to TRBJ2-5; D gene uncertain. The CDR3 length is 11 residues. The germline V gene encodes CDR1 SNHLY and CDR2 FYNNEI. V lost 6 bases, J lost 2 bases, and 4 bases lay in between. CDR3 residues: CASSFQETQYF. CDR3 in DNA: TGTGCCAGCAGCTTTCAAGAGACCCAGTACTTC.

The V call is TRBV2, the J call TRBJ2-3, with D possibly being TRBD2 (6 bases). V was trimmed by 8 bases and J by 0 bases, leaving 12 bases between them. This CDR3 is built from 14 residues. Germline loops: CDR1 SNHLY, CDR2 FYNNEI. CDR3 region: CASGDGTSTDTQYF. DNA of the CDR3: TGTGCCAGCGGAGATGGGACTAGCACAGATACGCAGTATTTT.